A selection of T cell receptor beta chains follows, all from one sample in a study of cytomegalovirus exposure and HLA in healthy donors. The repertoire was sequenced with immunoSEQ multiplex PCR; TCRdb's copy has only in-frame clones and lacks some. The profile covers about 260,000 clones, with about 90% appearing a single time and approximately 3.1% taken by the ten largest. Sequenced sample: PBMCs. These receptors were obtained from a woman in her thirties in good health and CMV-seronegative. Each CDR3 is given with its conserved first and last residue. D genes are given only for firm matches. Some rows have no size entry. The others give once, few or many, or a class for an expanded clone.

j_gene: TRBJ2-5; d_gene: .; v_gene: TRBV5-1; abundance: few; CDR3aa: CASSFGPQETQYF; CDR3nt: TGCGCCAGCAGCTTTGGTCCTCAAGAGACCCAGTACTTC
j_gene: TRBJ2-5; d_gene: .; v_gene: TRBV9; abundance: .; CDR3aa: CASSVGAVWTQETQYF; CDR3nt: TGTGCCAGCAGCGTAGGAGCCGTTTGGACCCAGGAGACCCAGTACTTC
j_gene: TRBJ2-1; d_gene: .; v_gene: TRBV5-1; abundance: .; CDR3aa: CASSQQVGTGNEQFF; CDR3nt: TGCGCCAGCAGTCAGCAGGTCGGGACTGGGAATGAGCAGTTCTTC
j_gene: TRBJ1-5; d_gene: .; v_gene: TRBV27; abundance: .; CDR3aa: CASSLVGDQPQHF; CDR3nt: TGTGCCAGCAGTTTGGTTGGGGATCAGCCCCAGCATTTT
j_gene: TRBJ2-1; d_gene: TRBD2; v_gene: TRBV4-1; abundance: .; CDR3aa: CASSQDPLAGVFNEQFF; CDR3nt: TGCGCCAGCAGCCAAGATCCCCTAGCGGGAGTATTCAATGAGCAGTTCTTC
j_gene: TRBJ2-7; d_gene: .; v_gene: TRBV15; abundance: .; CDR3aa: CATSRAPSYEQYF; CDR3nt: TGTGCCACCAGCAGGGCCCCCTCCTACGAGCAGTACTTC
j_gene: TRBJ2-1; d_gene: .; v_gene: TRBV27; abundance: .; CDR3aa: CASSLYEAYNEQFF; CDR3nt: TGTGCCAGCAGTTTGTACGAGGCCTACAATGAGCAGTTCTTC
j_gene: TRBJ2-1; d_gene: .; v_gene: TRBV6-5; abundance: .; CDR3aa: CASTSDSYNEQFF; CDR3nt: TGTGCCAGCACGTCGGACTCGTACAATGAGCAGTTCTTC
j_gene: TRBJ1-2; d_gene: TRBD1; v_gene: TRBV10-3; abundance: .; CDR3aa: CAISARDRVNYGYTF; CDR3nt: TGTGCCATCAGTGCTCGGGACAGGGTAAACTATGGCTACACCTTC
j_gene: TRBJ1-5; d_gene: .; v_gene: TRBV27; abundance: .; CDR3aa: CASSLSPVVQPQHF; CDR3nt: TGTGCCAGCAGTTTATCCCCGGTAGTTCAGCCCCAGCATTTT
j_gene: TRBJ2-2; d_gene: TRBD1; v_gene: TRBV7-2; abundance: .; CDR3aa: CASSRDGQGVSGELFF; CDR3nt: TGTGCCAGCAGCCGGGATGGACAGGGTGTTTCCGGGGAGCTGTTTTTT
j_gene: TRBJ2-7; d_gene: TRBD2; v_gene: TRBV11-3; abundance: .; CDR3aa: CATSALAGSYEQYF; CDR3nt: TGTGCCACCTCGGCTTTAGCGGGATCCTACGAGCAGTACTTC
j_gene: TRBJ2-5; d_gene: .; v_gene: TRBV9; abundance: once; CDR3aa: CASSAAPGQTQYF; CDR3nt: TGTGCCAGCAGCGCGGCTCCCGGGCAGACCCAGTACTTC
j_gene: TRBJ2-2; d_gene: TRBD2; v_gene: TRBV4-1; abundance: .; CDR3aa: CASSQGGLAGRDTGELFF; CDR3nt: TGCGCCAGCAGCCAAGGGGGACTAGCTGGAAGGGATACCGGGGAGCTGTTTTTT
j_gene: TRBJ2-7; d_gene: TRBD1; v_gene: TRBV19; abundance: .; CDR3aa: CASSIVGGGYEQYF; CDR3nt: TGTGCCAGTAGTATAGTAGGGGGCGGGTACGAGCAGTACTTC
j_gene: TRBJ2-2; d_gene: TRBD2; v_gene: TRBV28; abundance: .; CDR3aa: CASSLSAGGTGELFF; CDR3nt: TGTGCCAGCAGTTTGTCTGCGGGGGGGACCGGGGAGCTGTTTTTT
j_gene: TRBJ2-7; d_gene: TRBD2; v_gene: TRBV27; abundance: .; CDR3aa: CASRLAGVNEQYF; CDR3nt: TGTGCCAGCAGGCTAGCGGGAGTAAACGAGCAGTACTTC
j_gene: TRBJ2-3; d_gene: TRBD2; v_gene: TRBV2; abundance: .; CDR3aa: CASGGSGRARDTQYF; CDR3nt: TGTGCCAGCGGGGGTAGCGGGAGGGCCAGGGATACGCAGTATTTT
j_gene: TRBJ1-1; d_gene: .; v_gene: TRBV18; abundance: .; CDR3aa: CASSPRGLGEAFF; CDR3nt: TGTGCCAGCTCACCACGGGGCTTGGGTGAAGCTTTCTTT
j_gene: TRBJ1-4; d_gene: TRBD1; v_gene: TRBV6-6; abundance: .; CDR3aa: CASIWGQADEKLFF; CDR3nt: TGTGCCAGCATCTGGGGACAGGCGGACGAAAAACTGTTTTTT
j_gene: TRBJ2-5; d_gene: .; v_gene: TRBV5-4; abundance: .; CDR3aa: CASSSEVAGGRTQYF; CDR3nt: TGTGCCAGCAGCTCCGAGGTGGCTGGCGGGCGGACCCAGTACTTC
j_gene: TRBJ1-5; d_gene: TRBD1; v_gene: TRBV6-1; abundance: .; CDR3aa: CASSVDRGSPQHF; CDR3nt: TGTGCCAGCAGTGTGGACAGGGGGTCGCCCCAGCATTTT
j_gene: TRBJ2-7; d_gene: .; v_gene: TRBV7-9; abundance: .; CDR3aa: CASSLRGLEQYF; CDR3nt: TGTGCCAGCAGCTTACGCGGGCTCGAGCAGTACTTC
j_gene: TRBJ1-5; d_gene: .; v_gene: TRBV28; abundance: .; CDR3aa: CASSQPRGFNQPQHF; CDR3nt: TGTGCCAGCAGTCAGCCCAGGGGCTTCAATCAGCCCCAGCATTTT
j_gene: TRBJ2-7; d_gene: .; v_gene: TRBV10-2; abundance: .; CDR3aa: CASSELGVWYEQYF; CDR3nt: TGCGCCAGCAGTGAGTTGGGGGTTTGGTACGAGCAGTACTTC
j_gene: TRBJ2-3; d_gene: TRBD1; v_gene: TRBV6-1; abundance: .; CDR3aa: CASVRDRGSDTQYF; CDR3nt: TGTGCCAGCGTTAGGGACAGGGGGTCGGATACGCAGTATTTT
j_gene: TRBJ2-5; d_gene: TRBD2; v_gene: TRBV9; abundance: .; CDR3aa: CASSAGLAGETQYF; CDR3nt: TGTGCCAGCAGCGCGGGACTAGCGGGAGAGACCCAGTACTTC
j_gene: TRBJ2-7; d_gene: .; v_gene: TRBV15; abundance: .; CDR3aa: CATSRDRGVLEQYF; CDR3nt: TGTGCCACCAGCAGAGATAGGGGGGTTCTCGAGCAGTACTTC
j_gene: TRBJ2-7; d_gene: TRBD1; v_gene: TRBV6-1; abundance: .; CDR3aa: CASLQGAYEQYF; CDR3nt: TGTGCCAGCCTACAGGGGGCTTACGAGCAGTACTTC
j_gene: TRBJ1-2; d_gene: .; v_gene: TRBV10-3; abundance: .; CDR3aa: CAITGSENYGYTF; CDR3nt: TGTGCCATCACCGGCAGCGAAAACTATGGCTACACCTTC
j_gene: TRBJ2-1; d_gene: .; v_gene: TRBV5-1; abundance: .; CDR3aa: CASGNSAVGGPTYNEQFF; CDR3nt: TGCGCCAGCGGAAATTCAGCGGTTGGAGGGCCTACGTACAATGAGCAGTTCTTC
j_gene: TRBJ1-2; d_gene: .; v_gene: TRBV28; abundance: .; CDR3aa: CASREGSAGNLGYTF; CDR3nt: TGTGCCAGCAGGGAGGGGAGCGCCGGGAACCTAGGCTACACCTTC
j_gene: TRBJ2-7; d_gene: .; v_gene: TRBV7-2; abundance: once; CDR3aa: CASSLGSEYEQYF; CDR3nt: TGTGCCAGCAGCTTAGGGAGCGAGTACGAGCAGTACTTC
j_gene: TRBJ1-5; d_gene: .; v_gene: TRBV4-2; abundance: .; CDR3aa: CASSHSQGDSNQPQHF; CDR3nt: TGTGCCAGCAGCCATAGCCAGGGTGATAGCAATCAGCCCCAGCATTTT
j_gene: TRBJ2-7; d_gene: .; v_gene: TRBV27; abundance: .; CDR3aa: CASGGTAPSYEQYF; CDR3nt: TGTGCCAGCGGAGGGACAGCGCCTTCCTACGAGCAGTACTTC
j_gene: TRBJ2-7; d_gene: TRBD2; v_gene: TRBV6-5; abundance: .; CDR3aa: CASSYSTGGEQYF; CDR3nt: TGTGCCAGCAGTTACTCGACGGGGGGCGAGCAGTACTTC
j_gene: TRBJ2-3; d_gene: .; v_gene: TRBV19; abundance: .; CDR3aa: CASSIGPREITDTQYF; CDR3nt: TGTGCCAGTAGTATAGGACCCAGAGAAATCACAGATACGCAGTATTTT
j_gene: TRBJ2-2; d_gene: TRBD2; v_gene: TRBV9; abundance: .; CDR3aa: CASSVAGLAGVGTGELFF; CDR3nt: TGTGCCAGCAGCGTGGCGGGACTAGCGGGAGTGGGGACCGGGGAGCTGTTTTTT
j_gene: TRBJ2-1; d_gene: TRBD2; v_gene: TRBV2; abundance: .; CDR3aa: CASSVTSGSYEQFF; CDR3nt: TGTGCCAGCAGTGTGACTAGCGGGAGTTATGAGCAGTTCTTC
j_gene: TRBJ1-1; d_gene: TRBD1; v_gene: TRBV5-1; abundance: once; CDR3aa: CASSLLSRGTGGSNTEAFF; CDR3nt: TGCGCCAGCAGCCTCCTGAGCCGGGGGACAGGGGGCTCGAACACTGAAGCTTTCTTT
j_gene: TRBJ2-7; d_gene: .; v_gene: TRBV27; abundance: .; CDR3aa: CASSLVGGPLYEQYF; CDR3nt: TGTGCCAGCAGTTTGGTAGGGGGTCCCCTCTACGAGCAGTACTTC
j_gene: TRBJ2-7; d_gene: .; v_gene: TRBV5-1; abundance: .; CDR3aa: CASRLVGGSTYEQYF; CDR3nt: TGCGCCAGCAGGCTTGTAGGAGGGAGTACCTACGAGCAGTACTTC
j_gene: TRBJ2-1; d_gene: .; v_gene: TRBV12-5; abundance: .; CDR3aa: CASALLGGRSYEQFF; CDR3nt: TGTGCTAGTGCCCTCTTGGGGGGACGCAGCTATGAGCAGTTCTTC
j_gene: TRBJ1-5; d_gene: TRBD1; v_gene: TRBV15; abundance: .; CDR3aa: CATSQRTGNQPQHF; CDR3nt: TGTGCCACCAGCCAAAGGACAGGGAATCAGCCCCAGCATTTT
j_gene: TRBJ1-1; d_gene: TRBD1; v_gene: TRBV11-1; abundance: .; CDR3aa: CASSSTTGGGTEAFF; CDR3nt: TGTGCCAGCAGCTCGACGACAGGGGGAGGCACTGAAGCTTTCTTT
j_gene: TRBJ2-1; d_gene: TRBD2; v_gene: TRBV18; abundance: .; CDR3aa: CASSTGTSGSSYNEQFF; CDR3nt: TGTGCCAGCTCAACCGGGACTAGCGGAAGCTCCTACAATGAGCAGTTCTTC
j_gene: TRBJ2-7; d_gene: TRBD1; v_gene: TRBV27; abundance: .; CDR3aa: CASSLGQGAAYEQYF; CDR3nt: TGTGCCAGCAGTTTGGGACAGGGGGCCGCCTACGAGCAGTACTTC
j_gene: TRBJ2-5; d_gene: TRBD2; v_gene: TRBV10-3; abundance: .; CDR3aa: CAISGGRGETQYF; CDR3nt: TGTGCCATCAGTGGCGGGAGAGGGGAGACCCAGTACTTC
j_gene: TRBJ2-7; d_gene: .; v_gene: TRBV4-3; abundance: .; CDR3aa: CASSPGTGSYEQYF; CDR3nt: TGCGCCAGCAGCCCCGGGACCGGCTCCTACGAGCAGTACTTC
j_gene: TRBJ2-7; d_gene: TRBD2; v_gene: TRBV2; abundance: .; CDR3aa: CASSFSRNTSGRRGFYEQYF; CDR3nt: TGTGCCAGCAGTTTTAGCCGAAATACTAGCGGGAGACGGGGGTTCTACGAGCAGTACTTC
j_gene: TRBJ1-5; d_gene: .; v_gene: TRBV5-4; abundance: .; CDR3aa: CASSLGGILGSNQPQHF; CDR3nt: TGTGCCAGCAGCTTGGGTGGGATCCTAGGAAGCAATCAGCCCCAGCATTTT
j_gene: TRBJ2-2; d_gene: .; v_gene: TRBV29-1; abundance: .; CDR3aa: CSGTDTGELFF; CDR3nt: TGCAGCGGGACTGATACCGGGGAGCTGTTTTTT
j_gene: TRBJ2-1; d_gene: .; v_gene: TRBV6-1; abundance: .; CDR3aa: CASWTDSYNEQFF; CDR3nt: TGTGCCAGCTGGACGGATTCCTACAATGAGCAGTTCTTC
j_gene: TRBJ2-7; d_gene: .; v_gene: TRBV19; abundance: .; CDR3aa: CASSPNWGSYEQYF; CDR3nt: TGTGCCAGTAGTCCCAACTGGGGCTCCTACGAGCAGTACTTC
j_gene: TRBJ2-1; d_gene: TRBD1; v_gene: TRBV7-2; abundance: .; CDR3aa: CASMPRDRGYNEQFF; CDR3nt: TGTGCCAGCATGCCCCGGGACAGGGGTTACAATGAGCAGTTCTTC
j_gene: TRBJ1-5; d_gene: TRBD1; v_gene: TRBV28; abundance: .; CDR3aa: CASSHRDRHNQPQHF; CDR3nt: TGTGCCAGCAGTCACCGGGACAGGCACAATCAGCCCCAGCATTTT
j_gene: TRBJ1-1; d_gene: .; v_gene: TRBV2; abundance: .; CDR3aa: CASRGAGKTEAFF; CDR3nt: TGTGCCAGCAGGGGAGCGGGGAAAACTGAAGCTTTCTTT
j_gene: TRBJ2-5; d_gene: .; v_gene: TRBV30; abundance: .; CDR3aa: CAWKLGQAETQYF; CDR3nt: TGTGCCTGGAAGTTGGGGCAGGCGGAGACCCAGTACTTC
j_gene: TRBJ1-2; d_gene: .; v_gene: TRBV15; abundance: .; CDR3aa: CATSRDRGRPPEYGYTF; CDR3nt: TGTGCCACCAGCAGAGATCGGGGCAGACCTCCTGAGTATGGCTACACCTTC